Sequencing of this T cell receptor (beta chain) was carried out in a study of OX40 agonist ivuxolimab in advanced cancers. Study-wide background: There were three patients with partial responses, one having hepatocellular carcinoma and two cutaneous melanoma.

Broader study findings: CD8+ T cells were the subset that, on average, had more expanded clones than CD4+. Some patients without response likewise showed low normalized clonal expansion. At 0.1 to 3.0 mg/kg and by week 6, CD4+ and CD8+ T cells in the blood had expanded clonally.

Libraries were prepared by immunoSEQ multiplex PCR; TCRdb keeps only in-frame clonotypes and omits some of them. The top ten hold 9.5% to 15% of the sample, which has some 30,000 clones, about 74% seen once. V dropped 1 base and J dropped 9; count of bases not matched to a gene: 8. There are 15 residues in the CDR3. The germline V gene has CDR1 SGHNT and CDR2 YYREEE (reference sequence). A remark on this clone: The antigen remains unidentified.

J is TRBJ2-1 and V is TRBV5-4; 9 bases match TRBD2. The material sequenced was CD4+ or CD8+ T cells sorted from blood, taken in a trial of the OX40 agonist ivuxolimab. The clonotype comes from an adult with an advanced solid tumor such as melanoma, head and neck, liver or kidney cancer. The CDR3 region has the DNA TGTGCCAGCAGCTTGTGGCTGCGGGGGGGCAGTGAGCAGTTCTTC. Its protein product is CASSLWLRGGSEQFF.